The entry that follows covers one T cell receptor beta chain sequence. Original handling: Reference gene primer amplification gave nucleated cell count estimates. Libraries were prepared by immunoSEQ multiplex PCR; TCRdb keeps only in-frame clonotypes and omits some of them. That table gives V, J and clone size, and the DNA gave D and trimming. The sample lists about 440,000 clones; 85% to 90% were seen once. The CDR3 is 18 amino acids. Germline lookup yields CDR1 MGHRA and CDR2 YSYEKL. V trimming: 1 base; J trimming: 5 bases; junction bases outside the gene matches: 7. The data originate from a study of blood T cell repertoires in COVID-19. Overall study context: From the United States, Italy and Spain came samples of acute and convalescent COVID-19. The cDNA or gDNA used as material had been derived from T cells, B-cell-depleted T cells, or PBMCs.

The sample was peripheral blood. The TCR originated in a woman aged 25 to 39 with acute or convalescent COVID-19. This chain links TRBV4-1 with TRBJ2-3; TRBD2 matches at 15 bases. CDR3 region: CASSQGTSGGAWVDTQYF. CDR3 DNA sequence: TGCGCCAGCAGCCAAGGGACTAGCGGGGGGGCCTGGGTAGATACGCAGTATTTT.